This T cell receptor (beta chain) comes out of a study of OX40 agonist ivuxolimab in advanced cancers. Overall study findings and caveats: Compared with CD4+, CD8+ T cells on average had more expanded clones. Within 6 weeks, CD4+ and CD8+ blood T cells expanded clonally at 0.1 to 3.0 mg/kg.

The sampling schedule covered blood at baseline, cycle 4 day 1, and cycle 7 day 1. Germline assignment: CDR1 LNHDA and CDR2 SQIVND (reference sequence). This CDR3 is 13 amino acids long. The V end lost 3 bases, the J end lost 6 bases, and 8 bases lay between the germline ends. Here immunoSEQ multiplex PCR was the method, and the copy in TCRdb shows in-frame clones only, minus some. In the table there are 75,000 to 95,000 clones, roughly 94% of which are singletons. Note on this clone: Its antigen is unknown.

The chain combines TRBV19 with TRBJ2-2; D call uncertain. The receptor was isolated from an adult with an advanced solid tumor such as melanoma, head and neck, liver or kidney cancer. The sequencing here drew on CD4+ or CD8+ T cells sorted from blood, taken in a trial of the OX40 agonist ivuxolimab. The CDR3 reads CASSIISPGELFF. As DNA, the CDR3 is TGTGCCAGTAGTATTATTTCCCCCGGGGAGCTGTTTTTT.